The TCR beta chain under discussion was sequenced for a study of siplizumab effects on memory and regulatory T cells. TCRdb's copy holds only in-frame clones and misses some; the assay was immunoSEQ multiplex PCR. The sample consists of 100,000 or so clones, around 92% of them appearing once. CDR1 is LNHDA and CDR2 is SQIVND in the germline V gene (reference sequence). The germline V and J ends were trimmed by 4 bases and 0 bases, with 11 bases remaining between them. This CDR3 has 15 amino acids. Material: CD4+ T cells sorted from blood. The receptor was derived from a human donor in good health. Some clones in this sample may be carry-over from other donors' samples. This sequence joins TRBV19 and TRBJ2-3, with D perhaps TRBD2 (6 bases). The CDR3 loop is CASSTREASTDTQYF. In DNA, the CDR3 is TGTGCCAGTAGTACTAGGGAGGCCAGCACAGATACGCAGTATTTT.